A single sample is the source of the 17 T cell receptor beta chains below, sequenced in a study of T cells in tuberculosis. Profiling relied on immunoSEQ multiplex PCR, and the TCRdb table lists in-frame clones only, not all of them. The data hold 20,000 to 25,000 clones, with more than 80% observed a single time. Sequencing was carried out using PBMCs. Receptor source: a donor aged 5-35 years with latent tuberculosis or without tuberculosis infection.

The rearrangement joins TRBV7-2 to TRBJ1-6; a possible D gene is TRBD1 (5 bases). Germline assignment: CDR1 SGHTA and CDR2 FQGNSA. The CDR3 totals 16 residues. Deletions cut 4 bases from V and 7 bases from J, with 17 bases between. CDR3 sequence reads: CASSSQTGTPNSPLHF. CDR3 DNA sequence: TGTGCCAGCAGCTCACAAACCGGGACTCCAAATTCACCCCTCCACTTT.

V is TRBV5-1 and J is TRBJ1-1; 7 nucleotides match TRBD1. The CDR3 has 16 residues. CDR1 and CDR2 (germline): SGHRS, YFSETQ. V lost 0 bases to trimming and J lost 4 bases; unmatched junction nucleotides: 9. The CDR3 loop reads CASSLVGGAGGTEAFF. The DNA for the CDR3 is TGCGCCAGCAGCTTGGTCGGGGGCGCAGGGGGCACTGAAGCTTTCTTT. The complete variable domain, with remaining parts taken from reference TRBV5-1 and TRBJ1-1, reads KAGVTQTPRYLIKTRGQQVTLSCSPISGHRSVSWYQQTPGQGLQFLFEYFSETQRNKGNFPGRFSGRQFSNSRSEMNVSTLELGDSALYLCASSLVGGAGGTEAFFGQGTRLTVV.

This sequence joins TRBV28 and TRBJ1-6, with D tentatively TRBD1 (5 bases). Trimming removed 11 bases from V and 8 bases from J, with 16 bases in between. CDR3 size: 13 residues. The germline gives CDR1 MDHEN, CDR2 SYDVKM. CDR3 DNA sequence: TGTGCCGCCAGCACTTGGGGCGATTCACCCCTCCACTTT. It translates to CAASTWGDSPLHF.

The chain has TRBV10-3 and TRBJ1-3, with D unresolved. Germline CDR1 reads ENHRY; CDR2 reads SYGVKD. This CDR3 spans 17 amino acids. Trimming took 2 bases from V and 4 from J, leaving 18 bases between them. CDR3 DNA: TGTGCCATCAGTGAGCAACGTGGGCGAGGACTCGGAAACACCATATATTTT. Residues: CAISEQRGRGLGNTIYF.

The count of this clone is one. CDR3 coding DNA: TGTGCCAGCAGTTACTCCGGGACAGGGGACGGCCAGCCCCAGCATTTT. Translating gives CASSYSGTGDGQPQHF. The chain joins TRBV6-6 to TRBJ1-5, with 10 bases fitting TRBD1. CDR3 size: 16 residues. Looked up from germline, CDR1 is MNHNY and CDR2 is SVGAGI (reference sequence). Trimming removed 0 bases from V and 7 bases from J; junction bases left unmatched: 6.

The chain couples TRBV25-1 to TRBJ1-4, with 7 nucleotides matching TRBD1. V was clipped by 9 bases and J by 4 bases; unmatched bases: 5. Germline V gene data show CDR1 as MGHDK and CDR2 as SYGVNS. The CDR3 contains 13 residues. The chain's CDR3 is CASTGQNNEKLFF. Written as DNA, the CDR3 is TGTGCCAGTACGGGACAGAATAATGAAAAACTGTTTTTT.

On this clone: The junction and the germline gene differ at one end; a read error may be behind it. This chain joins TRBV9 and TRBJ2-5; tentative D call: TRBD2 (6 bases). Germline V gene data show CDR1 as SGDLS and CDR2 as YYNGEE. CDR3 length equals 14 residues. The CDR3 region has the DNA TGTGTCAGCAGCGCCTGGGGGGACGGAGTGGACCAGTACTTC. It yields the protein CVSSAWGDGVDQYF.

The CDR3, as DNA: TGTGCCATCAGGCGGGGCCTAGACGAAAGCACAGATACGCAGTATTTT. It encodes CAIRRGLDESTDTQYF. The chain is built from TRBV10-3 and TRBJ2-3; D may be TRBD2 (6 bases). Deletions cut 6 bases from V and 0 bases from J, with 16 bases between. The CDR3 extends over 16 amino acids. Looked up from germline, CDR1 is ENHRY and CDR2 is SYGVKD.

The chain has TRBV19 and TRBJ1-1; D not certain. The V gene's germline CDR1 is LNHDA and CDR2 SQIVND (reference sequence). The V gene lost 3 bases and the J gene lost 0 bases, with 8 bases spanning the gap. CDR3 size: 14 residues. Here the CDR3 reads CASSIRQMNTEAFF. CDR3 DNA: TGTGCCAGTAGTATCAGGCAGATGAACACTGAAGCTTTCTTT.

This chain connects TRBV4-2 to TRBJ2-3; 8 nucleotides match TRBD2. Germline trimming cut 0 bases from V and 4 bases from J; bases unmatched to any gene: 6. The CDR3 has 16 residues. The germline gives CDR1 LGHNA, CDR2 YNFKEQ. The CDR3 is CASSQEFGGASDTQYF. In DNA, the CDR3 is TGTGCCAGCAGCCAAGAGTTCGGGGGGGCTTCAGATACGCAGTATTTT.

The rearrangement uses TRBV14 and TRBJ1-1, with TRBD1 as a possible D gene (6 bases). Trimming left V 4 bases short and J 0 bases short, with 12 bases between. The CDR3 is 15 residues long. CDR1 and CDR2 from the germline V gene are SGHDN and FVKESK. CDR3: CASSLSDSLNTEAFF. For the CDR3, the DNA is TGTGCCAGCAGCCTCTCGGACAGTTTGAACACTGAAGCTTTCTTT.

The chain employs TRBV25-1 and TRBJ2-3, with a tentative D call TRBD2 (5 bases). Trimming took off 5 bases at V and 3 bases at J, with 15 bases between the two ends. Germline values: CDR1 MGHDK, CDR2 SYGVNS. This CDR3 is built from 15 residues. The DNA for the CDR3 is TGTGCCAGCAGTACTGACTCGGGGATAACAGATACGCAGTATTTT. It is translated as CASSTDSGITDTQYF.

This chain uses TRBV9 with TRBJ1-2; 8 nucleotides align to TRBD1. This CDR3 region has 15 residues. Germline values: CDR1 SGDLS, CDR2 YYNGEE. J lost 0 bases, V lost 3 bases, and 4 bases had no gene match. The CDR3: CASSAEQGANYGYTF. CDR3 in DNA: TGTGCCAGCAGCGCCGAACAGGGGGCTAACTATGGCTACACCTTC.

This rearrangement joins TRBV6-4 to TRBJ2-6; TRBD2 matches at 9 bases. There are 16 residues in the CDR3. CDR1 is MRHNA, CDR2 SNTAGT, per germline. With 4 bases clipped from V and 0 bases from J, the junction kept 1 base outside the gene matches. This chain's CDR3 is CASSGGGASGANVLTF. In DNA, the CDR3 is TGTGCCAGCAGTGGCGGGGGGGCCTCTGGGGCCAACGTCCTGACTTTC.

The rearrangement links TRBV9 to TRBJ2-7, with 10 nucleotides matching TRBD2. Germline lookup yields CDR1 SGDLS and CDR2 YYNGEE. Trimming cost V 1 base and J 6 bases; bases outside gene matches: 10. There are 16 residues in the CDR3. CDR3 DNA sequence: TGTGCCAGCAGCGTATCTAGCGGGGGCCCCGGAATCGAGCAGTACTTC. Translating gives CASSVSSGGPGIEQYF.

The chain combines TRBV29-1 with TRBJ1-1; TRBD1 might be the D (5 bases). With 3 bases removed from V and 0 bases from J, the gap between germline ends came to 11 bases. This CDR3 is built from 14 residues. Looked up from germline, CDR1 is SQVTM and CDR2 is ANQGSEA. The CDR3 region is CSVERRQLNTEAFF. The CDR3 nucleotides read TGCAGCGTTGAGAGAAGACAGCTGAACACTGAAGCTTTCTTT.

The chain joins TRBV5-1 to TRBJ2-7; D is possibly TRBD1 (6 bases). V dropped 0 bases and J dropped 6 bases, with 16 bases sitting between them. CDR1 is SGHRS and CDR2 is YFSETQ in the germline V gene. CDR3 length: 15 residues. The CDR3 sequence is CASSLAGQGSAEQYF. CDR3 bases: TGCGCCAGCAGCTTGGCCGGGCAGGGGTCGGCCGAGCAGTACTTC.